This TCR beta chain was profiled in a study of blood T cell repertoires in COVID-19. On the study more broadly: Sources were T cells, B-cell-depleted T cells, or PBMCs; the material itself was cDNA or gDNA.

Grouping used clinical history reported by participants in a survey and questionnaire. The trim removed 3 bases at V and 8 bases at J, leaving 8 bases unmatched. The CDR3 has 15 amino acids. Germline V lookup: CDR1 KGHDR, CDR2 SFDVKD. Per the authors' pipeline: Estimation of nucleated cell counts was performed using reference gene primer amplification. Some clones are missing from TCRdb's copy, which holds only in-frame ones; the method was immunoSEQ multiplex PCR. V, J and clone size reflect that table, while D and trimming were determined from the DNA. The top ten hold approximately 4.2% of the sample, which has a few hundred thousand clones, around 89% seen once.

The sequence derives from a woman in her 30s who had recovered from COVID-19. The sequencing sample was made of PBMCs or T cells enriched from blood (not recorded which). The V and J genes are TRBV24-1 and TRBJ2-1; 8 bases are a match to TRBD2. CDR3 sequence: CATSDNSGMGDEQFF. The CDR3, as DNA: TGTGCCACCAGTGATAATAGCGGGATGGGAGATGAGCAGTTCTTC.